One sample yielded the 11 T cell receptor beta chains listed below, sequenced in a study of spatial heterogeneity in lung cancer. TCRdb re-analysed the 5' RACE reads in MiXCR, keeping a single row per CDR3 protein. Of about 11,000 distinct CDR3 sequences listed, 5.1% are singletons. Their antigens remain unidentified. Documented time point: sample taken at primary tumor resection. Study-wide results and limits: Counts of expanded alpha and beta TCRs within tumors tracked the tumor nonsynonymous mutation count.

The material was lung tumor tissue, obtained at surgery. These receptor sequences come from a male donor with early-stage non-small cell lung cancer.

This clonotype showed up many times. The chain links TRBV5-1 to TRBJ1-1; D is perhaps TRBD1 (6 bases). Trimming stripped 0 bases from V and 7 bases from J, with 16 bases between. In germline, CDR1 is SGHRS, CDR2 YFSETQ. The CDR3 spans 15 residues. The CDR3 DNA reads TGCGCCAGCAGCTTGGAAACAGGGCTTGTCTTTGAAGCTTTCTTT. Translating gives CASSLETGLVFEAFF. Based on the CDR3 plus reference TRBV5-1 and TRBJ1-1, the full variable domain is KAGVTQTPRYLIKTRGQQVTLSCSPISGHRSVSWYQQTPGQGLQFLFEYFSETQRNKGNFPGRFSGRQFSNSRSEMNVSTLELGDSALYLCASSLETGLVFEAFFGQGTRLTVV.

This clonotype was recorded many times. This chain uses TRBV10-3 with TRBJ2-5; D is unresolved. CDR1 and CDR2 (germline): ENHRY, SYGVKD. Trimming left V 2 bases short and J 5 bases short, with 9 bases between. CDR3 size: 13 residues. The CDR3 coding sequence is TGTGCCATCAGTGAGCAGCGCGTGGAGACCCAGTACTTC. Translated: CAISEQRVETQYF.

Many counts were recorded for this clonotype. The chain has TRBV20-1 and TRBJ1-5, with TRBD1 as a possible D gene (5 bases). The V end lost 2 bases, the J end lost 3 bases, and 17 bases lay between the germline ends. Germline CDR1 is DFQATT and CDR2 is SNEGSKA (reference sequence). The CDR3 totals 16 residues. The CDR3 DNA follows: TGCAGTGCTAGATTGCCCGGGAGTGGGACCAATCAGCCCCAGCATTTT. The encoded protein is CSARLPGSGTNQPQHF.

There are many counts of this clonotype. This rearrangement joins TRBV27 to TRBJ1-1; 8 bases line up with TRBD1. This CDR3 comprises 12 residues. V gave up 5 bases and J gave up 5 bases; unmatched junction bases: 1. Per germline, CDR1 MNHEY and CDR2 SMNVEV (reference sequence). The CDR3: CASSDRGTEAFF. In nucleotides, the CDR3 is TGTGCCAGCAGTGACAGGGGTACTGAAGCTTTCTTT.

In this sample, this clonotype turned up many times. CDR3 residues: CSARLAGGQDIQYF. Here the CDR3 DNA reads TGCAGTGCTCGACTAGCGGGAGGTCAGGACATTCAGTACTTC. This chain joins TRBV20-1 and TRBJ2-4; 13 nucleotides agree with TRBD2. V was clipped by 5 bases and J by 8 bases; unmatched bases: 6. From germline, CDR1 is DFQATT and CDR2 SNEGSKA (reference sequence). This CDR3 spans 14 amino acids.

At least ten counts were recorded for this clonotype. CDR3 residues: CASSVGEGLSGNTIYF. Written as DNA, the CDR3 is TGTGCCAGCAGCGTAGGTGAAGGACTCTCTGGAAACACCATATATTTT. The J gene is TRBJ1-3, the V gene TRBV9; D ambiguous. V was cut by 0 bases and J by 0 bases, with 10 bases left in between. CDR1 is SGDLS, CDR2 YYNGEE, per germline. This CDR3 comprises 16 residues.

This clonotype occurred many times. The rearrangement joins TRBV19 to TRBJ2-3; D may be TRBD2 (6 bases). V lost 3 bases, J lost 4 bases, and 14 bases lay in between. The germline V gene encodes CDR1 LNHDA and CDR2 SQIVND (reference sequence). The CDR3 is made up of 15 amino acids. CDR3 bases: TGTGCCAGTAGTATTAATGGCGGGATCGCAGATACGCAGTATTTT. Its translation is CASSINGGIADTQYF.

This clonotype appeared a few times. The V and J genes are TRBV6-5 and TRBJ2-1; 7 bases fit TRBD1. The CDR3 is made up of 17 amino acids. Germline V gene data show CDR1 as MNHEY and CDR2 as SVGAGI. Germline trimming cut 2 bases from V and 4 bases from J; bases unmatched to any gene: 11. In DNA form, the CDR3 reads TGTGCCAGCAGTTACCAACTTAGACAGGGAAGTTACAATGAGCAGTTCTTC. This sequence encodes CASSYQLRQGSYNEQFF.

This clonotype was counted at least ten times. The V call is TRBV2, the J call TRBJ1-1; no clear D. CDR1 and CDR2 from the germline V gene are SNHLY and FYNNEI. V was pared by 5 bases and J by 3 bases, with 10 bases between. CDR3 length equals 13 residues. CDR3 nucleotides: TGTGCCAGCAGTCTCGACGGTTACACTGAAGCTTTCTTT. This sequence encodes CASSLDGYTEAFF.

The sample holds many counts of this clonotype. J is TRBJ2-5 and V is TRBV6-2 or TRBV6-3, with D perhaps TRBD1 or TRBD2 (5 bases each). With 6 bases removed from V and 6 bases from J, the gap between germline ends came to 23 bases. Germline CDR1 MNHEY, CDR2 SVGEGT. This CDR3 contains 16 residues. CDR3 loop: CASSQPFGTSRKTQYF. For the CDR3, the DNA is TGTGCCAGCAGCCAACCCTTCGGGACCTCTCGGAAGACCCAGTACTTC.

This clonotype was seen repeatedly, ten times or more. V is TRBV12-3 or TRBV12-4 and J is TRBJ1-1; D is ambiguous. The V end was cut by 6 bases, the J end by 2 bases, with 10 bases between. The CDR3 runs 13 residues. The DNA of the CDR3 is TGTGCCAGCAGCCCTGACATTAACACTGAAGCTTTCTTT. This translates into CASSPDINTEAFF.